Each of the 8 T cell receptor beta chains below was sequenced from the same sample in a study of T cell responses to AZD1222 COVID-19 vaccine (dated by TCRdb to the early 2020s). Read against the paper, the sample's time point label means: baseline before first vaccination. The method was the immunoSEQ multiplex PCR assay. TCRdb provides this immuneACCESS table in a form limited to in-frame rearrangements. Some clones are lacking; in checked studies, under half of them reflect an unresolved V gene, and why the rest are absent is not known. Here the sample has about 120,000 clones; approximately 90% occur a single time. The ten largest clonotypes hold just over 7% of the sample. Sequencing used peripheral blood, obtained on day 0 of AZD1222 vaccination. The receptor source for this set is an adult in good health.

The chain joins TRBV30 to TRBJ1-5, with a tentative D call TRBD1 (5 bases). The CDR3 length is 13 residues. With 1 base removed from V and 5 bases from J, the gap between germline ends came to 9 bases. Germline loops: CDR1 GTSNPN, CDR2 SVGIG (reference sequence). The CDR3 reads CAWSGTSDQPQHF. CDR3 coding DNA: TGTGCCTGGAGTGGGACATCTGATCAGCCCCAGCATTTT. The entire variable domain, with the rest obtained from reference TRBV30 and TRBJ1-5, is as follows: SQTIHQWPATLVQPVGSPLSLECTVEGTSNPNLYWYRQAAGRGLQLLFYSVGIGQISSEVPQNLSASRPQDRQFILSSKKLLLSDSGFYLCAWSGTSDQPQHFGDGTRLSIL.

CDR3 in amino acids: CASSYSRGTSYEQYF. The CDR3, as DNA: TGTGCCAGCAGTTACTCGAGGGGGACCTCCTACGAGCAGTACTTC. V and J are TRBV6-6 and TRBJ2-7, with a weak D call TRBD1 (6 bases). V lost 0 bases and J 0 bases, leaving 9 bases between the germline ends. The CDR3 totals 15 residues. Germline V gene sequence: CDR1 MNHNY, CDR2 SVGAGI (reference sequence).

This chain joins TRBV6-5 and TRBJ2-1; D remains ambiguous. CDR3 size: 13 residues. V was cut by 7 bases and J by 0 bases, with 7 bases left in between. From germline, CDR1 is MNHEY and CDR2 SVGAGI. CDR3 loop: CASTSSSYNEQFF. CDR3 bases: TGTGCCAGCACTTCGAGCTCCTACAATGAGCAGTTCTTC.

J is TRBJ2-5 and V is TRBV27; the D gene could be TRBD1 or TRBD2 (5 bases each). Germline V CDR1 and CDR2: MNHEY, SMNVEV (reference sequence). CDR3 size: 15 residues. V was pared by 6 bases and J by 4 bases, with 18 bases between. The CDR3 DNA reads TGTGCCAGCAGCCGAAAACGGGACGGTATAGAGACCCAGTACTTC. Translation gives CASSRKRDGIETQYF.

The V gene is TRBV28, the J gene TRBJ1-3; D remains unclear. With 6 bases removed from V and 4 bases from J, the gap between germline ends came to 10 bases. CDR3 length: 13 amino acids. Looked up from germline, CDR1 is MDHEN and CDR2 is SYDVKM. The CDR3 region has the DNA TGTGCCAGCAGCCCCGTTGGGGGAAACACCATATATTTT. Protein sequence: CASSPVGGNTIYF. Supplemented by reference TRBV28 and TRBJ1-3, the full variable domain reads DVKVTQSSRYLVKRTGEKVFLECVQDMDHENMFWYRQDPGLGLRLIYFSYDVKMKEKGDIPEGYSVSREKKERFSLILESASTNQTSMYLCASSPVGGNTIYFGEGSWLTVV.

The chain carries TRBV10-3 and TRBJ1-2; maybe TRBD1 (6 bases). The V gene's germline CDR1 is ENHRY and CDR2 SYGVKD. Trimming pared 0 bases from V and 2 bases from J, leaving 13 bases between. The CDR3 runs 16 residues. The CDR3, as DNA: TGTGCCATCAGTGAGTCAAACCAGGGGAGGAACTATGGCTACACCTTC. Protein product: CAISESNQGRNYGYTF.

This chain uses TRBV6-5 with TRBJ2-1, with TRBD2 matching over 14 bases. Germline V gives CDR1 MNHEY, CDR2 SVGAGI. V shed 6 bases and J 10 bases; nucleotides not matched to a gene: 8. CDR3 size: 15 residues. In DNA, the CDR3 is TGTGCCAGCAGCGCCGGGACTAGCGGGAGTAGAGAGCAGTTCTTC. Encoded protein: CASSAGTSGSREQFF.

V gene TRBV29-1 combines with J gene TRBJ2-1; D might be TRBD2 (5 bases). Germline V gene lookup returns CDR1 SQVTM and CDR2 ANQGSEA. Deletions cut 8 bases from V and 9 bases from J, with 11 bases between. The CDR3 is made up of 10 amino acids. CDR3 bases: TGCAGCTCAACTGAGGGTGAGCAGTTCTTC. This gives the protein CSSTEGEQFF.